These 23 T cell receptor beta chains share one sample of origin, sequenced in a study of vaccination and CD4 T cells after COVID-19. Treatment described: roughly 11-day PBMC culture with coronavirus spike peptide pools or control peptides (ViraFEST assay). What these receptors recognize is not known. Sequencing of the DNA from cultured CD4+ T cells was carried out with the Oncomine TCR Beta short-read assay. MiXCR, run by TCRdb on the PCR reads, gives a single entry per CDR3 protein. The sample yields some 16,000 distinct CDR3 sequences, less than 65% seen once. The sample consisted of CD4+ T cells from blood, cultured in vitro. Receptor source: a human donor who had recovered from COVID-19.

The gene calls are TRBV15 and TRBJ2-7; D might be TRBD1 (6 bases). Germline values: CDR1 LNHNV, CDR2 YYDKDF (reference sequence). There are 14 residues in the CDR3. Trimming took 1 base from V and 4 from J, leaving 11 bases between them. The CDR3 protein is CATSRGKQGYEQYF. Here the CDR3 DNA reads TGTGCCACCAGCAGAGGCAAACAGGGATACGAGCAGTACTTC.

V and J are TRBV15 and TRBJ2-5, with D perhaps matching TRBD1 (5 bases). V shed 6 bases and J shed 7 bases, with 18 bases lying between them. CDR3 length: 14 amino acids. The germline CDR1 and CDR2 sequences are LNHNV and YYDKDF (reference sequence). CDR3 region: CATRGSLVQGTQYF. CDR3 bases: TGTGCCACCAGGGGCAGCCTCGTTCAGGGGACCCAGTACTTC.

This clonotype has a handful of counts. This chain joins TRBV20-1 and TRBJ2-3, with 10 positions matching TRBD2. This CDR3 is 16 amino acids long. J lost 2 bases, V lost 0 bases, and 5 bases had no gene match. CDR1 is DFQATT and CDR2 is SNEGSKA in the germline V gene (reference sequence). The CDR3 protein is CSARDIAGGLTDTQYF. For the CDR3, the DNA is TGCAGTGCTAGAGATATAGCGGGGGGACTCACAGATACGCAGTATTTT.

The chain joins TRBV7-8 to TRBJ2-3; 9 bases match TRBD2. Germline-derived CDR1 and CDR2 are SGHVS and FQNEAQ. The CDR3 consists of 21 residues. Germline trimming cut 5 bases from V and 3 bases from J; bases unmatched to any gene: 24. In nucleotides, the CDR3 is TGTGCCAGCAGCCCCTTCCGCCTTGGGACTAGCATAACCGTGGGGACAGATACGCAGTATTTT. This sequence encodes CASSPFRLGTSITVGTDTQYF.

J is TRBJ2-7 and V is TRBV27, with D tentatively TRBD1 (6 bases). The V and J ends lost 3 bases and 3 bases respectively, with 21 bases between them. The CDR3 extends over 17 amino acids. The germline V gene has CDR1 MNHEY and CDR2 SMNVEV (reference sequence). CDR3 amino acids: CASSFQSRRGLIYEQYF. The CDR3 DNA sequence: TGTGCCAGCAGTTTCCAGTCCCGCAGGGGATTAATCTACGAGCAGTACTTC.

This clonotype has only a few counts. The genes are TRBV11-2 and TRBJ2-7; 7 bases line up with TRBD1. The V and J ends lost 5 bases and 6 bases, in that order; junction bases with no gene match: 4. Germline CDR1 and CDR2: SGHAT and FQNNGV. The length of the CDR3 is 12 residues. The CDR3 here is CASSLTGVEQYF. The CDR3 DNA follows: TGTGCCAGCAGCCTTACAGGGGTCGAGCAGTACTTC.

The V gene is TRBV7-2, the J gene TRBJ2-5; no firm D call. Trimming cost V 4 bases and J 5 bases, with 14 bases left between them. From germline, CDR1 is SGHTA and CDR2 FQGNSA. The CDR3 has 14 residues. In DNA, the CDR3 is TGTGCCAGCAGCTCCCCCGGCTCTAGGGAGACCCAGTACTTC. Protein sequence: CASSSPGSRETQYF.

This clonotype was counted between two and nine times. The chain couples TRBV20-1 to TRBJ2-7; 8 bases match TRBD1. Germline V gene sequence: CDR1 DFQATT, CDR2 SNEGSKA (reference sequence). The CDR3 loop spans 14 amino acids. V was clipped by 3 bases and J by 3 bases; unmatched bases: 7. CDR3 DNA: TGCAGTGCTAGGGACCGACAGGGGAACTACGAGCAGTACTTC. The encoded protein is CSARDRQGNYEQYF.

The J gene is TRBJ2-3, the V gene TRBV20-1, with a possible D match to TRBD2 (5 bases). This CDR3 contains 12 residues. CDR1 is DFQATT and CDR2 is SNEGSKA in the germline V gene (reference sequence). V lost 8 bases, J lost 2 bases, and 11 bases lay in between. CDR3 bases: TGCAGTCGCCGGGAAGTCACAGATACGCAGTATTTT. It encodes CSRREVTDTQYF.

J is TRBJ2-7 and V is TRBV5-6, with TRBD1 as a possible D gene (5 bases). V was shortened by 1 base and J by 3 bases, with 8 bases between the two germline ends. Germline-derived CDR1 and CDR2 are SGHDT and YYEEEE. This CDR3 has 13 residues. CDR3 residues: CASSLRGIYEQYF. The CDR3 DNA is TGTGCCAGCAGCTTGAGGGGAATCTACGAGCAGTACTTC.

The genes are TRBV6-1 and TRBJ1-5; D might be TRBD1 (6 bases). Germline V gene lookup returns CDR1 MNHNS and CDR2 SASEGT. There are 16 residues in the CDR3. V lost 0 bases, J lost 1 base, and 10 bases lay in between. The CDR3 sequence: CASSEAPRGSNQPQHF. In DNA, the CDR3 is TGTGCCAGCAGTGAAGCGCCCAGGGGAAGCAATCAGCCCCAGCATTTT.

This chain uses TRBV19 with TRBJ2-1; TRBD1 agrees at 8 bases. V dropped 5 bases and J dropped 9; count of bases not matched to a gene: 9. The CDR3 is made up of 14 amino acids. Germline V gene lookup returns CDR1 LNHDA and CDR2 SQIVND (reference sequence). CDR3 in amino acids: CASSVGQGLIEQFF. CDR3 bases: TGTGCCAGTAGTGTCGGACAGGGTCTTATTGAGCAGTTCTTC.

The table lists this clonotype with a few counts. The genes are TRBV6-5 and TRBJ1-1, with unresolved D. The V gene lost 2 bases and the J gene lost 5 bases, with 12 bases spanning the gap. Germline assignment: CDR1 MNHEY and CDR2 SVGAGI. This CDR3 is built from 14 residues. CDR3 protein: CASSYVRVETEAFF. Here the CDR3 DNA reads TGTGCCAGCAGTTACGTTAGGGTAGAGACTGAAGCTTTCTTT.

J is TRBJ1-2 and V is TRBV11-3, with 8 bases lining up with TRBD1. Trimming removed 5 bases from V and 1 base from J; junction bases left unmatched: 9. The CDR3 sequence is 16 residues long. The germline CDR1 and CDR2 sequences are SGHNT and YENEEA. CDR3 protein: CASSPMTGASNYGYTF. Here the CDR3 DNA reads TGTGCCAGCAGCCCAATGACAGGGGCAAGTAACTATGGCTACACCTTC.

The chain links TRBV2 to TRBJ1-1, with D possibly being TRBD1 (5 bases). The CDR3 runs 14 residues. Germline CDR1 and CDR2: SNHLY and FYNNEI. Trimming left V 3 bases short and J 2 bases short, with 10 bases between. CDR3 residues: CASSDWRGNTEAFF. DNA of the CDR3: TGTGCCAGCAGTGATTGGAGGGGCAACACTGAAGCTTTCTTT.

This clonotype appeared a few times. This chain connects TRBV2 to TRBJ1-2; the D gene is possibly TRBD1 (5 bases). Looked up from germline, CDR1 is SNHLY and CDR2 is FYNNEI. V was clipped by 6 bases and J by 7 bases, with 12 bases between them. The CDR3 has 12 residues. CDR3 region: CASSFSGPGYTF. The CDR3 DNA reads TGTGCCAGCAGCTTCTCGGGGCCTGGCTACACCTTC. The variable domain in full, completed from reference TRBV2 and TRBJ1-2, reads EPEVTQTPSHQVTQMGQEVILRCVPISNHLYFYWYRQILGQKVEFLVSFYNNEISEKSEIFDDQFSVERPDGSNFTLKIRSTKLEDSAMYFCASSFSGPGYTFGSGTRLTVV.

V and J are TRBV24-1 and TRBJ1-2, with a possible D match to TRBD1 (5 bases). With 1 base removed from V and 7 bases from J, the gap between germline ends came to 6 bases. The CDR3 extends over 12 amino acids. Germline assignment: CDR1 KGHDR and CDR2 SFDVKD. The CDR3 protein is CATSDFGGGYTF. The CDR3 DNA reads as TGTGCCACCAGTGATTTTGGGGGTGGCTACACCTTC.

In its sample, this clonotype was seen a few times. This chain connects TRBV7-2 to TRBJ1-2, with TRBD1 identical over 7 bases. The CDR3 consists of 14 residues. V was clipped by 5 bases and J by 6 bases; unmatched bases: 9. The V gene's germline CDR1 is SGHTA and CDR2 FQGNSA. The CDR3, as DNA: TGTGCCAGCAGCACCCGACAGGGTAGCGATGGCTACACCTTC. Translation gives CASSTRQGSDGYTF.

The CDR3 is CASTRTDFEAFF. The CDR3 nucleotides read TGTGCCAGCACTCGGACGGACTTTGAAGCTTTCTTT. This chain connects TRBV7-9 to TRBJ1-1; D remains ambiguous. V was trimmed by 7 bases and J by 7 bases, leaving 13 bases between them. Germline assignment: CDR1 SEHNR and CDR2 FQNEAQ (reference sequence). There are 12 residues in the CDR3.

This clonotype was recorded a few times. This sequence joins TRBV7-9 and TRBJ1-1; D may be TRBD1 (6 bases). Germline assignment: CDR1 SEHNR and CDR2 FQNEAQ (reference sequence). The CDR3 consists of 17 residues. V was clipped by 5 bases and J by 1 base, with 20 bases between them. CDR3 in DNA: TGTGCCAGCAGCATACGCCAGGGGACGCCCGAGAACACTGAAGCTTTCTTT. Its translation is CASSIRQGTPENTEAFF. Together with reference TRBV7-9 and TRBJ1-1, the CDR3 gives the full variable domain: DTGVSQNPRHKITKRGQNVTFRCDPISEHNRLYWYRQTLGQGPEFLTYFQNEAQLEKSRLLSDRFSAERPKGSFSTLEIQRTEQGDSAMYLCASSIRQGTPENTEAFFGQGTRLTVV.

Only one count was recorded for this clonotype. The rearrangement links TRBV6-5 to TRBJ2-7, with TRBD1 identical over 9 bases. The ends lost 1 base at V and 6 bases at J; junction bases unmatched: 10. This CDR3 region has 16 residues. Germline V gives CDR1 MNHEY, CDR2 SVGAGI. The chain's CDR3 is CASSYFLGQGKGEQYF. Written as DNA, the CDR3 is TGTGCCAGCAGTTACTTCTTGGGACAGGGTAAAGGCGAGCAGTACTTC.

A word on this clonotype: At one of its ends the junction is not consistent with the germline gene, which may arise from a read error. The chain carries TRBV20-1 and TRBJ2-3, with 8 bases that match TRBD2. CDR1 and CDR2 (germline): DFQATT, SNEGSKA (reference sequence). This CDR3 is 15 amino acids long. CDR3 bases: TGCAGTGCCAGAGTACTGGCGGGAGGTACAGATACGCAGTATTTT. Its protein product is CSARVLAGGTDTQYF.

The rearrangement joins TRBV6-2 or TRBV6-3 to TRBJ2-7; no reliable D call. V lost 4 bases to trimming and J lost 2 bases, with 18 bases between them. The CDR3 contains 16 residues. CDR1 is MNHEY, CDR2 SVGEGT, per germline. The CDR3 nucleotides read TGTGCCAGCAGTTCTCAGACTTCACCCCGAGCCTACGAGCAGTACTTC. As protein: CASSSQTSPRAYEQYF.